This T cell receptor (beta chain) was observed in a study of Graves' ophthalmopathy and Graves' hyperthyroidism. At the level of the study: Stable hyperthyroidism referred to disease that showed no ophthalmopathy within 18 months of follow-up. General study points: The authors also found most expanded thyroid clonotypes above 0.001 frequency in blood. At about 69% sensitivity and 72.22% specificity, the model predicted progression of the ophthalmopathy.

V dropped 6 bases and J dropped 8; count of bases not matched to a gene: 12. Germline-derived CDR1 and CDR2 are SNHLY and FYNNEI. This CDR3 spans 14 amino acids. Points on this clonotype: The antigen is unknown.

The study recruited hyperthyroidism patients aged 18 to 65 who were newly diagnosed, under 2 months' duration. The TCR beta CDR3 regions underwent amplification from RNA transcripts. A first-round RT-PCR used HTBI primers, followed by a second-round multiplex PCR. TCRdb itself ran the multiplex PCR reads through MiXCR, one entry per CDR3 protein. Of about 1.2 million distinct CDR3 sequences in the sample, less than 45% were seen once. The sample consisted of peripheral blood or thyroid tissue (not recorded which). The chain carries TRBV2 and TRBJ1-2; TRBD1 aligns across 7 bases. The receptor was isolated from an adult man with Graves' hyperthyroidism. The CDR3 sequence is CASRLTRQGEGYTF. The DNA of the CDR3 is TGTGCCAGCAGACTTACCCGACAGGGCGAGGGCTACACCTTC. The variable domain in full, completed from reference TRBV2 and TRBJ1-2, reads EPEVTQTPSHQVTQMGQEVILRCVPISNHLYFYWYRQILGQKVEFLVSFYNNEISEKSEIFDDQFSVERPDGSNFTLKIRSTKLEDSAMYFCASRLTRQGEGYTFGSGTRLTVV.